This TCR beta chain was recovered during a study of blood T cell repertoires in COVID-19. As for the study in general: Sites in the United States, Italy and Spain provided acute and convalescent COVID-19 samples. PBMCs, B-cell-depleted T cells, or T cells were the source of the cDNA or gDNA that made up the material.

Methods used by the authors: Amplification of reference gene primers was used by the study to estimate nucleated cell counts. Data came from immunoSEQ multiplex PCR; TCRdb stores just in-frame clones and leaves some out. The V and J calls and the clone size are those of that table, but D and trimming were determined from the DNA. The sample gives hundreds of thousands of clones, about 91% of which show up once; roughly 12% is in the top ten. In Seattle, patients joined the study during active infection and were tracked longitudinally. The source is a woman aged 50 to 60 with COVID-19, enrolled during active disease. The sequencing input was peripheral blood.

Here the CDR3 reads CASSSTLRGQQFF. The CDR3 nucleotides are TGTGCCAGCAGCTCCACGCTCCGGGGTCAGCAGTTCTTC. V and J are TRBV7-3 and TRBJ2-1, with TRBD2 as a possible D gene (5 bases). V lost 4 bases and J lost 11, with 15 bases in between. The CDR3 totals 13 residues. The germline V gene has CDR1 SGHTA and CDR2 FQGTGA.